The clone carrying this T cell receptor (beta chain) was seen a handful of times. This sample is drawn from a study of regulatory T cells in long-lasting Graves disease. The TCR beta library used iRepertoire HTBI primers with Arm-PCR amplification of CDR3. A single record per CDR3 protein comes from TCRdb applying MiXCR to the multiplex PCR reads. The data contain about 360,000 distinct CDR3 sequences, 15% to 20% of them singletons. Specified time point: newly diagnosed GD, antithyroid drugs for less than 3 months. PBMC RNA served as the TCR library source. Unmatched junction bases numbered 13, after V lost 8 bases and J lost 5 bases. The CDR3 is made up of 15 amino acids. Per germline, CDR1 LNHDA and CDR2 SQIVND (reference sequence). This sample was also put to use in a study of T cells in Graves' hyperthyroidism and ophthalmopathy. This second study says: An absence of ophthalmopathy progression within 18 months meant stable Graves' hyperthyroidism.

Material: peripheral blood mononuclear cells (PBMCs), obtained at new diagnosis, from a patient treated with antithyroid drugs. This rearrangement joins TRBV19 to TRBJ1-1; 8 bases are shared with TRBD1. This TCR came from a young woman with Graves disease. In nucleotides, the CDR3 is TGTGCCAGTCGGAAGGATGGACAGGGAGGAACTGAAGCTTTCTTT. Translating it yields CASRKDGQGGTEAFF.